The present T cell receptor (beta chain) was sequenced within a study of cytomegalovirus exposure and HLA in healthy donors. Study summary: An earlier analysis found under 130 million unique TCR beta sequences from approximately 190 million T cells.

The V segment lost 1 base and the J segment 12 bases; nucleotides outside the gene matches: 12. The CDR3 covers 16 residues. Germline values: CDR1 SGHNT, CDR2 YYREEE (reference sequence). The primer mix had 60 Vbeta and 13 Jbeta primers. Sequenced by immunoSEQ multiplex PCR; TCRdb stores in-frame clones only, minus some. The sample shows 200,000 to 250,000 clones, around 80% of them seen only once. Source material: PBMCs. The chain carries TRBV5-4 and TRBJ1-6; 8 positions match TRBD1. This TCR derives from a man aged 35 to 55 in good health and CMV-seronegative. CDR3: CASSLRGTGPGGPLHF. The CDR3 DNA reads as TGTGCCAGCAGCTTGCGTGGGACAGGCCCAGGGGGACCCCTCCACTTT. The variable domain in full, completed from reference TRBV5-4 and TRBJ1-6, reads ETGVTQSPTHLIKTRGQQVTLRCSSQSGHNTVSWYQQALGQGPQFIFQYYREEENGRGNFPPRFSGLQFPNYSSELNVNALELDDSALYLCASSLRGTGPGGPLHFGNGTRLTVT.